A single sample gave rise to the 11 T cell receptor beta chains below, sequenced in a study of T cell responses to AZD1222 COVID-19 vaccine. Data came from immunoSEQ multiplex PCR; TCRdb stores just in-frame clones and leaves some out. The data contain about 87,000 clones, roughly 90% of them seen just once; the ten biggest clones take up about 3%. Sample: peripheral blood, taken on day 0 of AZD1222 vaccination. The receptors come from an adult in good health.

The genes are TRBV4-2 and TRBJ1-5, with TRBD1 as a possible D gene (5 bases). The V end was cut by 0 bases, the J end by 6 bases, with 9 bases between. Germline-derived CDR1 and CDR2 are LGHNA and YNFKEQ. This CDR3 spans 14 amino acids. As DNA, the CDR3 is TGTGCCAGCAGCCAAGACAGGGTAAGTCAGCCCCAGCATTTT. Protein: CASSQDRVSQPQHF.

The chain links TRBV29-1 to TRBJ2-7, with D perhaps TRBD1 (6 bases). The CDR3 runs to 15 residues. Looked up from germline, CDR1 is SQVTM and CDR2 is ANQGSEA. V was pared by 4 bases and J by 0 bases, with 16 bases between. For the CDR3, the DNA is TGCAGCGTTGGAGGGGGAGACCCGAGCTCCTACGAGCAGTACTTC. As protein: CSVGGGDPSSYEQYF.

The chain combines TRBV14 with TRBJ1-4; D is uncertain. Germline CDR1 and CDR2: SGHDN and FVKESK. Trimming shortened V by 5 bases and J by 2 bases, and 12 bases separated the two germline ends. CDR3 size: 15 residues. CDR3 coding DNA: TGTGCCAGCAGCTACCGACGCCAGACTAATGAAAAACTGTTTTTT. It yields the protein CASSYRRQTNEKLFF.

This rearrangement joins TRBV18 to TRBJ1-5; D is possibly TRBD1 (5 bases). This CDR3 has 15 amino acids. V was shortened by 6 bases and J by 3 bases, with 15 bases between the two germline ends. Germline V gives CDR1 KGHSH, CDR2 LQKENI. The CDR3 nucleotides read TGTGCCAGCTCTCTCGCCGGGGCATTCAATCAGCCCCAGCATTTT. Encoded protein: CASSLAGAFNQPQHF.

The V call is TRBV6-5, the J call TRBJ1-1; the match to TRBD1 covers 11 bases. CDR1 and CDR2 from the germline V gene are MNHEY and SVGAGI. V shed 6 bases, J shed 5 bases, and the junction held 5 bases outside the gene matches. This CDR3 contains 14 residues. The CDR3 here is CASSRGQGATEAFF. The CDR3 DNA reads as TGTGCCAGCAGCAGAGGACAGGGGGCGACTGAAGCTTTCTTT.

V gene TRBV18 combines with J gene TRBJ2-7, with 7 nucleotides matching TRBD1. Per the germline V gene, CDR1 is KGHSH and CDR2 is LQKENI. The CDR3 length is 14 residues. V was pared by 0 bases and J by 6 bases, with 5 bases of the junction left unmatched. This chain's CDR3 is CASSPPGTVREQYF. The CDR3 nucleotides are TGTGCCAGCTCACCACCTGGGACAGTTCGCGAGCAGTACTTC.

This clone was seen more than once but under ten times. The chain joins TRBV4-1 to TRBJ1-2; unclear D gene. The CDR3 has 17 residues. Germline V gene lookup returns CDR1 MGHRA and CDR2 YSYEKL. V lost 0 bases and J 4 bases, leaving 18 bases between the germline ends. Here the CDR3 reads CASSQDKVEGDSYGYTF. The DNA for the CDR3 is TGCGCCAGCAGCCAAGATAAAGTTGAAGGAGATTCCTATGGCTACACCTTC.

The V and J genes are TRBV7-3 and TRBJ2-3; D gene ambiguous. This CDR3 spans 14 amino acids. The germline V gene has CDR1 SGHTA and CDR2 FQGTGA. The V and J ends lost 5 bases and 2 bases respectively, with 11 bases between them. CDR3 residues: CASSPYRNTDTQYF. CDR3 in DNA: TGTGCCAGCAGCCCCTACCGAAACACAGATACGCAGTATTTT.

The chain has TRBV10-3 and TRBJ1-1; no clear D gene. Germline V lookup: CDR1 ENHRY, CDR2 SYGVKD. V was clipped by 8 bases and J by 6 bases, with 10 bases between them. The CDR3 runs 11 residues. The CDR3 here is CAIWAGPEAFF. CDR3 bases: TGTGCCATCTGGGCCGGGCCTGAAGCTTTCTTT.

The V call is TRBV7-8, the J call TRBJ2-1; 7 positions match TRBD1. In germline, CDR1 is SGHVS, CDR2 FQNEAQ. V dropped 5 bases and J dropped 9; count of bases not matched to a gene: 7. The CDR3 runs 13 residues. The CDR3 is CASSRYRGGEQFF. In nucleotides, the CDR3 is TGTGCCAGCAGCAGATACAGGGGTGGTGAGCAGTTCTTC.

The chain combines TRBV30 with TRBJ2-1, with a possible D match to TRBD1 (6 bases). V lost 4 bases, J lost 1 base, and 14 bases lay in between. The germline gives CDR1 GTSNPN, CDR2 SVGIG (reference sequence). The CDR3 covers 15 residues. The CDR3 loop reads CAWKPTGRSYNEQFF. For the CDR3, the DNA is TGTGCCTGGAAACCTACAGGGAGATCCTACAATGAGCAGTTCTTC.